This TCR beta chain originates from a study of CD8+CD57+ T cells in acquired aplastic anemia (dated by TCRdb to the late 2010s). Study-level background: DNA extracted from sorted CD4+ and CD8+ cells had a mean of approximately 3.5 ug, with a range of roughly 0.18 to 27.4 ug. For healthy donor samples, the average read count was about 10.8 million for CD4+ cells and 11 million to 13 million for CD8+ cells.

In this study, sorted CD4+ and CD8+ T cells from the blood of healthy subjects and of severe aplastic anemia patients had their TCR repertoires deep-sequenced. Ficoll-Paque density gradient centrifugation was used to isolate peripheral blood mononuclear cells. Before DNA extraction, CD4+ and CD8+ T cells were sorted by FACS or by magnetic beads. At the junction V is shortened by 1 base and J by 3 bases, with 13 bases in between. The cysteine opens and the phenylalanine closes a CDR3 of 15 amino acids. The DNA shown is the 45-base CDR3, in frame from base 1. Per the germline V gene, SGHRS is the CDR1 and YFSETQ is the CDR2. Genomic DNA served as template for TCR beta VDJ combination and CDR3 sequence profiling. An Illumina HiSeq 2000 was used for TCR repertoire sequencing. As for how the authors treated the data: TRBV/TRBJ rearrangement plots, CDR3 size and DJ length profiles, and Simpson's diversity index were used to evaluate the repertoires. The most abundant DNA sequence in the deep sequencing data was defined as the immunodominant clone. CDR3 amino acid sequences were checked for sharing between subjects and were compared against published repertoires and the VDJdb database. TCRdb reprocessing: public reads trimmed at Q25 with fastp, clones called with MiXCR, in-frame beta chains kept. CDR3 protein sequences are deduplicated, and each keeps its most common genes and DNA. The V and J calls shown here were made by TCRdb, not taken from the authors' results. The sample table records a few hundred thousand distinct CDR3 sequences; roughly 57% of these occur just once. The ten largest make up around 32% of the sample.

This clonotype was observed many times. Which antigen it targets is not known. No clone much larger than this one lies a single base away; base qualities are absent. Study-wide findings and limitations: No significant difference in CD8+ Simpson's diversity was found between patients and healthy controls (P=0.060). Although 25 to 30 CD8+ CDR3 sequences were shared by patients and controls, these sequences appeared highly expressed in patients and within the immunodominant clones of patients.

Recombination linked TRBV5-1 to TRBJ2-5, with TRBD2 tentatively as D gene (5 bases match). Input material: sorted CD4+, CD8+, or CD8+CD57+ T cells (not recorded which) from PBMCs. The TCR originated in a human donor in good health. Here the CDR3 is given as CASSLRRAREETQYF. The sequence in DNA is TGCGCCAGCAGCTTGCGGCGGGCGCGGGAAGAGACCCAGTACTTC.